This TCR beta chain was found in a study of blood T cell repertoires in COVID-19. About the study: Acute-phase and convalescent COVID-19 samples originated in the United States, Italy and Spain. T cells, B-cell-depleted T cells, or PBMCs supplied cDNA or gDNA.

With 2 bases clipped from V and 8 bases from J, the junction kept 9 bases outside the gene matches. CDR1 is SGDLS and CDR2 is YYNGEE in the germline V gene. The CDR3 is made up of 15 amino acids. Authors' analysis steps: Amplification with reference gene primers provided the estimates of nucleated cell counts. Here immunoSEQ multiplex PCR was the method, and the copy in TCRdb shows in-frame clones only, minus some. V and J calls and clone size come straight from that table; D and trimming were deduced from the DNA. The data show fewer than 200,000 clones, about 88% seen once. This TCR was recovered from a man aged 18 to 30 who had recovered from COVID-19. V is TRBV9 and J is TRBJ2-1, with 8 positions matching TRBD2. Material: peripheral blood. CDR3 sequence reads: CASSVSGSDPDEQFF. CDR3 nucleotide sequence: TGTGCCAGCAGCGTGAGCGGGAGCGACCCTGATGAGCAGTTCTTC.